Below, 30 T cell receptor beta chains from the same sample are listed, as sequenced in a study of blood T cell repertoires in COVID-19. Method: immunoSEQ multiplex PCR; TCRdb's copy keeps in-frame clones and lacks some. The sample records tens of thousands of clones, approximately 82% being singletons. The sequenced sample consisted of peripheral blood. The source is a man aged 60 to 69 with acute or convalescent COVID-19.

This clone was observed a handful of times. The chain's CDR3 is CASRDRLWDWNTDTQYF. The CDR3 nucleotides are TGTGCCAGCAGGGACAGGCTGTGGGACTGGAACACAGATACGCAGTATTTT. V is TRBV21-1 and J is TRBJ2-3; no DNA check was done on the table's D call, TRBD1. TRBV21-1 constitutes a pseudogene. The CDR3 loop spans 17 amino acids.

The rearrangement links TRBV11-2 to TRBJ2-2; 8 bases agree with TRBD2. CDR3 length: 18 amino acids. CDR1 and CDR2 from the germline V gene are SGHAT and FQNNGV. V trimming: 4 bases; J trimming: 1 base; junction bases outside the gene matches: 11. DNA for the CDR3: TGTGCCAGCAGCTCCCCCCCGGGCGCGGGAGGGAACACCGGGGAGCTGTTTTTT. Translation: CASSSPPGAGGNTGELFF.

This chain links TRBV7-3 with TRBJ1-2; 8 nucleotides match TRBD1. Germline V CDR1 and CDR2: SGHTA, FQGTGA. Losses at the gene ends were 3 bases for V and 10 bases for J; bases not matched to a gene: 10. The CDR3 loop spans 14 amino acids. CDR3 region: CASSFSGQVRDYTF. The CDR3 nucleotides are TGTGCCAGCAGCTTTTCGGGACAGGTTAGAGACTACACCTTC.

The chain couples TRBV19 to TRBJ1-5; tentative D call: TRBD1 (6 bases). Germline CDR1 LNHDA, CDR2 SQIVND (reference sequence). The CDR3 runs to 15 residues. The V and J ends lost 6 bases and 0 bases respectively, with 12 bases between them. Here the CDR3 reads CASRPTGYSNQPQHF. CDR3 DNA sequence: TGTGCCAGTAGGCCGACAGGATATAGCAATCAGCCCCAGCATTTT. Together with reference TRBV19 and TRBJ1-5, the CDR3 gives the full variable domain: DGGITQSPKYLFRKEGQNVTLSCEQNLNHDAMYWYRQDPGQGLRLIYYSQIVNDFQKGDIAEGYSVSREKKESFPLTVTSAQKNPTAFYLCASRPTGYSNQPQHFGDGTRLSIL.

V and J are TRBV7-2 and TRBJ1-1; tentative D call: TRBD1 (6 bases). Germline V gives CDR1 SGHTA, CDR2 FQGNSA. The CDR3 is made up of 15 amino acids. Trimming left V 11 bases short and J 0 bases short, with 19 bases between. CDR3 protein: CAVPNVGALNTEAFF. The CDR3 nucleotides read TGTGCCGTCCCTAACGTGGGGGCTTTGAACACTGAAGCTTTCTTT.

The chain employs TRBV6-5 and TRBJ2-3, with D perhaps TRBD2 (5 bases). V lost 0 bases, J lost 4 bases, and 11 bases lay in between. Per the germline V gene, CDR1 is MNHEY and CDR2 is SVGAGI. The CDR3 length is 15 residues. The CDR3 is CASSYSPTGSDTQYF. CDR3 DNA sequence: TGTGCCAGCAGTTACTCCCCCACGGGGTCAGATACGCAGTATTTT.

The chain combines TRBV24-1 with TRBJ2-7; 9 bases line up with TRBD1. The ends lost 3 bases at V and 5 bases at J; junction bases unmatched: 4. Per germline, CDR1 KGHDR and CDR2 SFDVKD. This CDR3 contains 14 residues. The CDR3 region has the DNA TGTGCCACCAGTGATCGGGGACAGGGTGACGAGCAGTACTTC. Protein sequence: CATSDRGQGDEQYF.

V gene TRBV5-8 combines with J gene TRBJ2-2; 8 bases are a match to TRBD1. CDR3 length: 14 amino acids. Germline CDR1 SGHTS, CDR2 YDEGEE. Unmatched junction bases numbered 3, after V lost 6 bases and J lost 2 bases. In nucleotides, the CDR3 is TGTGCCAGCAACAGGGGGGTAAACACCGGGGAGCTGTTTTTT. Its translation: CASNRGVNTGELFF.

This rearrangement joins TRBV11-1 to TRBJ1-1; no clear D. The CDR3 runs to 11 residues. Trimming removed 3 bases from V and 10 bases from J, with 9 bases in between. CDR1 is SGHAT and CDR2 is FQDESV in the germline V gene (reference sequence). The CDR3 here is CASSFDSAAFF. CDR3 DNA: TGTGCCAGCAGCTTTGATAGTGCAGCTTTCTTT.

V and J are TRBV11-2 and TRBJ1-5, with D uncertain. Germline CDR1 reads SGHAT; CDR2 reads FQNNGV. Trimming cost V 1 base and J 5 bases, with 12 bases left between them. The CDR3 covers 15 residues. The CDR3 DNA follows: TGTGCCAGCAGCTTAGGAAGGAGTAACGATCAGCCCCAGCATTTT. Translated: CASSLGRSNDQPQHF.

V is TRBV10-3 and J is TRBJ2-1, with D possibly TRBD2 on 6 matching bases. Germline values: CDR1 ENHRY, CDR2 SYGVKD. This CDR3 comprises 11 residues. Trimming left V 6 bases short and J 9 bases short, with 9 bases between. Written as DNA, the CDR3 is TGTGCCATCAGGGGGGAGGTTGAGCAGTTCTTC. Amino acids: CAIRGEVEQFF.

The V gene is TRBV4-3, the J gene TRBJ2-1, with 11 bases identical to TRBD2. V lost 4 bases to trimming and J lost 0 bases; unmatched junction nucleotides: 14. Per germline, CDR1 LGHNA and CDR2 YSLEER. This CDR3 contains 20 residues. The CDR3 region is CASSPRGIAGGLSSYNEQFF. DNA for the CDR3: TGCGCCAGCAGCCCAAGGGGAATAGCGGGGGGGCTCAGCTCCTACAATGAGCAGTTCTTC.

As to this clone: The same CDR3 arises from other DNA sequences in this sample as well. The chain joins TRBV5-1 to TRBJ2-2; TRBD1 agrees at 7 bases. V lost 7 bases to trimming and J lost 7 bases; unmatched junction nucleotides: 4. This CDR3 is 12 amino acids long. Germline V gene sequence: CDR1 SGHRS, CDR2 YFSETQ. CDR3 nucleotides: TGCGCCAGCGGCCAGGGGGACGGGGAGCTGTTTTTT. Protein: CASGQGDGELFF. Looking up the rest from reference TRBV5-1 and TRBJ2-2 gives the full variable domain: KAGVTQTPRYLIKTRGQQVTLSCSPISGHRSVSWYQQTPGQGLQFLFEYFSETQRNKGNFPGRFSGRQFSNSRSEMNVSTLELGDSALYLCASGQGDGELFFGEGSRLTVL.

The CDR3 nucleotides read TGTGCCAGCAGCTTGGGACTCCCGAACACCGGGGAGCTGTTTTTT. Translation: CASSLGLPNTGELFF. J is TRBJ2-2 and V is TRBV7-2; possible D gene TRBD2, 6 bases. The CDR3 extends over 15 amino acids. Germline values: CDR1 SGHTA, CDR2 FQGNSA. V dropped 3 bases and J dropped 0 bases, with 8 bases sitting between them.

CDR3 amino acids: CATSRDRGEGSRGEQFF. CDR3 nucleotides: TGTGCCACCAGCAGAGATCGTGGTGAGGGGTCCAGGGGTGAGCAGTTCTTC. The chain combines TRBV15 with TRBJ2-1; weak D call: TRBD1 (6 bases). V lost 0 bases to trimming and J lost 9 bases, with 21 bases between them. CDR1 is LNHNV, CDR2 YYDKDF, per germline (reference sequence). This CDR3 region has 17 residues.

Written as DNA, the CDR3 is TGTGCCAGCAGCCTCGGACTAGCGAACAATGAGCAGTTCTTC. Translated, it gives CASSLGLANNEQFF. The chain combines TRBV5-5 with TRBJ2-1, with 9 bases lining up with TRBD2. The V gene end was trimmed by 4 bases and the J gene end by 5 bases; junction bases not matched to a gene: 4. There are 14 residues in the CDR3. Per germline, CDR1 SGHKS and CDR2 YYEKEE (reference sequence).

The genes are TRBV9 and TRBJ1-5; no clear D gene. The CDR3 has 15 residues. The V gene lost 4 bases and the J gene lost 4 bases, with 15 bases spanning the gap. CDR1 and CDR2 from the germline V gene are SGDLS and YYNGEE. The CDR3 loop is CASSIGMRPNQPQHF. CDR3 nucleotide sequence: TGTGCCAGCAGCATAGGGATGAGGCCGAATCAGCCCCAGCATTTT. Full variable domain (rest looked up from reference TRBV9 and TRBJ1-5): DSGVTQTPKHLITATGQRVTLRCSPRSGDLSVYWYQQSLDQGLQFLIQYYNGEERAKGNILERFSAQQFPDLHSELNLSSLELGDSALYFCASSIGMRPNQPQHFGDGTRLSIL.

V and J are TRBV6-6 and TRBJ2-3; 13 positions agree with TRBD2. Germline lookup yields CDR1 MNHNY and CDR2 SVGAGI (reference sequence). The trim removed 5 bases at V and 2 bases at J, leaving 7 bases unmatched. The CDR3 consists of 17 residues. In nucleotides, the CDR3 is TGTGCCAGCAGTCCTTGGACTAGCGGGGGCAACACAGATACGCAGTATTTT. This sequence encodes CASSPWTSGGNTDTQYF.

The rearrangement links TRBV10-3 to TRBJ1-4, with 7 bases lining up with TRBD1. CDR1 is ENHRY, CDR2 SYGVKD, per germline. The CDR3 consists of 15 residues. With 3 bases clipped from V and 5 bases from J, the junction kept 6 bases outside the gene matches. The CDR3 DNA is TGTGCCATCAGTGACCCCGGGACAGCGAATGAAAAACTGTTTTTT. This encodes CAISDPGTANEKLFF.

The rearrangement links TRBV3-1 (or the pseudogene TRBV3-2) to TRBJ1-2, with D unresolved. The CDR3 length is 12 residues. CDR1 LGHDT and CDR2 YNNKEL come from the germline V gene (reference sequence). Trimming stripped 1 base from V and 7 bases from J, with 7 bases between. The CDR3 here is CASSQGTRGYTF. DNA for the CDR3: TGTGCCAGCAGCCAAGGAACGCGTGGCTACACCTTC.

The V gene is TRBV7-2, the J gene TRBJ2-1, with TRBD2 identical over 11 bases. Trimming at V came to 10 bases and at J to 8 bases, leaving 7 bases not matched to a gene. CDR3 length: 13 residues. The germline V gene has CDR1 SGHTA and CDR2 FQGNSA. DNA for the CDR3: TGTGCCACTCTAGCGGGGGGCGGAGATGAGCAGTTCTTC. This translates into CATLAGGGDEQFF.

This chain connects TRBV18 to TRBJ2-2; D is possibly TRBD1 (5 bases). With 6 bases removed from V and 2 bases from J, the gap between germline ends came to 13 bases. Germline V gives CDR1 KGHSH, CDR2 LQKENI. This CDR3 contains 15 residues. CDR3 residues: CASSSNDRNTGELFF. CDR3 nucleotides: TGTGCCAGCTCCTCGAATGACAGAAACACCGGGGAGCTGTTTTTT.

The V call is TRBV7-2, the J call TRBJ1-1; D gene uncertain. The CDR3 totals 15 residues. Germline-derived CDR1 and CDR2 are SGHTA and FQGNSA. Trimming took 0 bases from V and 1 from J, leaving 9 bases between them. The CDR3 nucleotides read TGTGCCAGCAGCTTAGCGACAAGCTGGAACACTGAAGCTTTCTTT. Translated, it gives CASSLATSWNTEAFF. The full variable domain, in which reference TRBV7-2 and TRBJ1-1 provide the parts outside the CDR3, is GAGVSQSPSNKVTEKGKDVELRCDPISGHTALYWYRQSLGQGLEFLIYFQGNSAPDKSGLPSDRFSAERTGGSVSTLTIQRTQQEDSAVYLCASSLATSWNTEAFFGQGTRLTVV.

The genes are TRBV6-5 and TRBJ1-6, with unresolved D. The CDR3 covers 13 residues. Trimming cost V 5 bases and J 7 bases, with 9 bases left between them. Germline CDR1 is MNHEY and CDR2 is SVGAGI. The CDR3 region has the DNA TGTGCCAGCAGTAGAATAGAGAATTCACCCCTCCACTTT. As protein: CASSRIENSPLHF.

This clone was seen a handful of times. The CDR3 DNA is TGCGCCAGCAGCTTGGCGGCAGGGGCGAACACCGGGGAGCTGTTTTTT. Encoded protein: CASSLAAGANTGELFF. The J gene is TRBJ2-2, the V gene TRBV5-1, with D possibly being TRBD1 (6 bases). The length of the CDR3 is 16 residues. Germline values: CDR1 SGHRS, CDR2 YFSETQ. V lost 0 bases and J lost 0, with 9 bases in between.

The V gene is TRBV27, the J gene TRBJ1-6, with a weak D call TRBD1 (5 bases). Germline CDR1 MNHEY, CDR2 SMNVEV (reference sequence). CDR3 size: 16 residues. V lost 0 bases, J lost 6 bases, and 12 bases lay in between. This CDR3 reads CASSLSRWGGNSPLHF. DNA of the CDR3: TGTGCCAGCAGTTTATCGAGGTGGGGGGGTAATTCACCCCTCCACTTT.

The chain combines TRBV9 with TRBJ2-5; TRBD1 might be the D (5 bases). The CDR3 is 14 residues long. Germline V gene lookup returns CDR1 SGDLS and CDR2 YYNGEE. Trimming left V 5 bases short and J 5 bases short, with 16 bases between. CDR3 in amino acids: CASSRQGFEETQYF. The CDR3 DNA sequence: TGTGCCAGCAGTCGTCAGGGTTTTGAGGAGACCCAGTACTTC.

The chain recombines TRBV7-8 with TRBJ2-4, with D maybe TRBD2 (7 bases). V gave up 1 base and J gave up 10 bases, with 20 bases separating them. There are 16 residues in the CDR3. Germline CDR1 is SGHVS and CDR2 is FQNEAQ. As DNA, the CDR3 is TGTGCCAGCAGCTTAGTTAACCGGGGGGCCTCAGGAATTCAGTACTTC. This sequence encodes CASSLVNRGASGIQYF.

The chain combines TRBV3-1 (or the pseudogene TRBV3-2) with TRBJ2-5; D is uncertain. The CDR3 spans 9 residues. The germline V and J ends were trimmed by 10 bases and 5 bases, with 5 bases remaining between them. Germline V gene lookup returns CDR1 LGHDT and CDR2 YNNKEL (reference sequence). CDR3 in amino acids: CATYETQYF. Here the CDR3 DNA reads TGTGCCACCTACGAGACCCAGTACTTC.

Remarks on this clone: The same CDR3 arises from other DNA sequences in this sample as well. V usage is TRBV6-2 or TRBV6-3 and J usage is TRBJ2-7; TRBD1 might be the D (5 bases). The V gene lost 5 bases and the J gene lost 2 bases, with 10 bases spanning the gap. Germline lookup yields CDR1 MNHEY and CDR2 SVGEGT. The CDR3 loop spans 13 amino acids. Here the CDR3 DNA reads TGTGCCAGCAGTCCAGGGCAGACCTACGAGCAGTACTTC. Translated: CASSPGQTYEQYF.